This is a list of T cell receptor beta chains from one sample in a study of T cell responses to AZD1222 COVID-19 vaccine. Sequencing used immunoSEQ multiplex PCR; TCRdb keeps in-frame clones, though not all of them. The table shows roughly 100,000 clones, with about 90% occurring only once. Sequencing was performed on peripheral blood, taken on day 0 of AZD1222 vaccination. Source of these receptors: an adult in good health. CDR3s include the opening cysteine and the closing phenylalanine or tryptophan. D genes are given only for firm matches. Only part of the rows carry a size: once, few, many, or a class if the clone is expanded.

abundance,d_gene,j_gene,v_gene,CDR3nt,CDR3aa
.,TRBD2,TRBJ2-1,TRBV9,TGTGCCAGCAGCGTTGGCGGGGGGGCATACAATGAGCAGTTCTTC,CASSVGGGAYNEQFF
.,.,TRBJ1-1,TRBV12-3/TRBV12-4,TGTGCCAGCACCTTAGTCTCGGACACTGAAGCTTTCTTT,CASTLVSDTEAFF
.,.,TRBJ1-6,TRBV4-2,TGTGCCAGCAGCCCAAATCGCGGGTTCGGGTTGTCCCTCCACTTT,CASSPNRGFGLSLHF
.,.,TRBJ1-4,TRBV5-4,TGTGCCAGCAGCATACAGAGCAATGAAAAACTGTTTTTT,CASSIQSNEKLFF
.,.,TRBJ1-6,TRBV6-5,TGTGCCAGCAGTTACATGGGCAGGAATTCACCCCTCCACTTT,CASSYMGRNSPLHF
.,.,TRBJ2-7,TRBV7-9,TGTGCCAGCAGCCCCAACTCCTACGAGCAGTACTTC,CASSPNSYEQYF
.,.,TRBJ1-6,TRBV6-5,TGTGCCAGCAGCCTATCGGGAATCGCACCCCTCCACTTT,CASSLSGIAPLHF
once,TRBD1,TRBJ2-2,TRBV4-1,TGCGCCAGCAGCCAAGATCCCGGACAGGGTTGGTCCGGGGAGCTGTTTTTT,CASSQDPGQGWSGELFF
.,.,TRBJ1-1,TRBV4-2,TGTGCCAGCAGCCAAGGGGGGAGGAGGGCATTCTTT,CASSQGGRRAFF
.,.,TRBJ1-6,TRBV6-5,TGTGCCAGCAGCCCCCAGGGCCCGATGGATTCACCCCTCCACTTT,CASSPQGPMDSPLHF
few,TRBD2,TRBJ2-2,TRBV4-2,TGTGCCAGCAGCCAAGAGGGTAGCGGGGAGACCGGGGAGCTGTTTTTT,CASSQEGSGETGELFF
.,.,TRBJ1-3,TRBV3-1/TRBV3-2,TGTGCCAGCAGCCCCTCGAGGGGTGGAAACACCATATATTTT,CASSPSRGGNTIYF
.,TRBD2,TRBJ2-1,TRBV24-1,TGTGCCACCGGACTAGCGGGGGGCCTGTACAATGAGCAGTTCTTC,CATGLAGGLYNEQFF
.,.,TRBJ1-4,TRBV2,TGTGCCAGCCGCCGGACGGACCCTAATGAAAAACTGTTTTTT,CASRRTDPNEKLFF
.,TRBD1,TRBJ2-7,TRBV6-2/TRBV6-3,TGTGCCAGCAGTTACCGAGGACAGGGGAGCTACGAGCAGTACTTC,CASSYRGQGSYEQYF
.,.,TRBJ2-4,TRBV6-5,TGTGCCAGCAGTTATGAGGGAAACATTCAGTACTTC,CASSYEGNIQYF
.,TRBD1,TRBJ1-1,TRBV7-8,TGTGCCAGCAGCTTAGCGTGGACAGGACCTACTGAAGCTTTCTTT,CASSLAWTGPTEAFF
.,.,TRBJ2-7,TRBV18,TGTGCCAGCTCACCCGGAGCAGCCGCCTTCTACGAGCAGTACTTC,CASSPGAAAFYEQYF
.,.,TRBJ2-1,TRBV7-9,TGTGCCAGCAGCGCCCAGACAGACTACAATGAGCAGTTCTTC,CASSAQTDYNEQFF
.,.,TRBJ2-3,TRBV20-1,TGCAGCGTGAAGCTCACAGATACGCAGTATTTT,CSVKLTDTQYF
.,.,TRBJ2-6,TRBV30,TGTGCCTGGAGTTCGGGGTTGGGGGCCAACGTCCTGACTTTC,CAWSSGLGANVLTF
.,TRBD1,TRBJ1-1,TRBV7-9,TGTGCCAGCAGCTTAGGGCAGGGGGCTCGTACTGAAGCTTTCTTT,CASSLGQGARTEAFF
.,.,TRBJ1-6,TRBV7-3,TGTGCCAGCAGCTCCGGCGGGGTTTCACCCCTCCACTTT,CASSSGGVSPLHF
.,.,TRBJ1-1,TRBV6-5,TGTGCCAGCAGGGATTGGGGACGGACTGAAGCTTTCTTT,CASRDWGRTEAFF
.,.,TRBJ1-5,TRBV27,TGTGCCAGCAGTTCCAGCGAAAATCAGCCCCAGCATTTT,CASSSSENQPQHF
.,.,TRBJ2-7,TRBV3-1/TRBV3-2,TGTGCCAGCAGCCAAAAGGGCGGGGTGGAGCAGTACTTC,CASSQKGGVEQYF
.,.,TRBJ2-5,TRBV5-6,TGTGCCAGCAGCTTAATAGCGAACCAAGAGACCCAGTACTTC,CASSLIANQETQYF
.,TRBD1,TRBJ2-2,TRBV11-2,TGTGCCAGCAGCTCGACAGGGGGCGCTGAGGGGGAGCTGTTTTTT,CASSSTGGAEGELFF